This is a list of T cell receptor beta chains from one sample in a study of blood T cell repertoires in COVID-19. The data were produced by immunoSEQ multiplex PCR, yet TCRdb's version contains in-frame clones alone and is incomplete. The top ten clones hold approximately 7% of a sample with about 100,000 clones, more than 85% of them seen once. The sequencing sample was made of peripheral blood. The receptors originated from a man younger than 45 in a cohort sampled during active COVID-19. Both conserved end residues are part of each CDR3. The order of the fields is D gene, clone size, J gene, V gene, CDR3 protein, CDR3 DNA. The D gene is left open where the match is weak. Not every row has a clone size; where given, it reads once, few, many or a size class.

d_gene: .; abundance: .; j_gene: TRBJ1-2; v_gene: TRBV3-1/TRBV3-2; CDR3aa: CASSQGLVSRGSGYTF; CDR3nt: TGTGCCAGCAGCCAAGGGCTCGTGAGCAGGGGATCCGGCTACACCTTC
d_gene: .; abundance: .; j_gene: TRBJ2-7; v_gene: TRBV10-1; CDR3aa: CASSETAGNEQYF; CDR3nt: TGCGCCAGCAGTGAGACCGCAGGGAACGAGCAGTACTTC
d_gene: TRBD2; abundance: .; j_gene: TRBJ2-5; v_gene: TRBV5-4; CDR3aa: CASSPWGGSQETQYF; CDR3nt: TGTGCCAGCAGCCCGTGGGGCGGGAGCCAAGAGACCCAGTACTTC
d_gene: .; abundance: few; j_gene: TRBJ2-7; v_gene: TRBV7-2; CDR3aa: CASSGAIPYEQYF; CDR3nt: TGTGCCAGCAGCGGAGCCATCCCCTACGAGCAGTACTTC
d_gene: TRBD1; abundance: .; j_gene: TRBJ2-1; v_gene: TRBV7-6; CDR3aa: CASSPQQGASYNEQFF; CDR3nt: TGTGCCAGCAGCCCCCAACAGGGGGCCTCCTACAATGAGCAGTTCTTC
d_gene: .; abundance: .; j_gene: TRBJ1-2; v_gene: TRBV28; CDR3aa: CASSTTWEEIGGYTF; CDR3nt: TGTGCCAGCAGTACAACTTGGGAGGAAATAGGAGGCTACACCTTC
d_gene: .; abundance: .; j_gene: TRBJ1-1; v_gene: TRBV23-1; CDR3aa: CASSPRGQGGAEAFF; CDR3nt: TGCGCCAGCAGTCCGAGAGGGCAGGGAGGGGCTGAAGCTTTCTTT
d_gene: .; abundance: .; j_gene: TRBJ1-6; v_gene: TRBV27; CDR3aa: CASSVAQATNNSPLHF; CDR3nt: TGTGCCAGCAGTGTAGCGCAGGCGACAAATAATTCACCCCTCCACTTT
d_gene: .; abundance: few; j_gene: TRBJ1-1; v_gene: TRBV4-1; CDR3aa: CASTPARGGFYEAFF; CDR3nt: TGCGCCAGCACCCCGGCGAGGGGGGGCTTTTATGAAGCTTTCTTT
d_gene: TRBD1; abundance: few; j_gene: TRBJ2-7; v_gene: TRBV30; CDR3aa: CAWSVWGDREYF; CDR3nt: TGTGCCTGGAGTGTCTGGGGGGACAGGGAGTACTTC
d_gene: TRBD1; abundance: .; j_gene: TRBJ1-6; v_gene: TRBV30; CDR3aa: CAWSRTGRNSPLHF; CDR3nt: TGTGCCTGGAGCAGGACAGGGCGTAATTCACCCCTCCACTTT
d_gene: .; abundance: .; j_gene: TRBJ2-1; v_gene: TRBV6-2/TRBV6-3; CDR3aa: CASSYLSYNEQFF; CDR3nt: TGTGCCAGCAGTTACCTCTCCTACAATGAGCAGTTCTTC
d_gene: TRBD2; abundance: .; j_gene: TRBJ2-2; v_gene: TRBV27; CDR3aa: CASSSVGGGTGELFF; CDR3nt: TGTGCCAGCAGTTCGGTGGGGGGGGGCACCGGGGAGCTGTTTTTT
d_gene: .; abundance: .; j_gene: TRBJ2-5; v_gene: TRBV29-1; CDR3aa: CSVDLAETQYF; CDR3nt: TGCAGCGTTGACCTAGCGGAGACCCAGTACTTC
d_gene: .; abundance: .; j_gene: TRBJ2-1; v_gene: TRBV7-3; CDR3aa: CASSRSGDSNEQFF; CDR3nt: TGTGCCAGCAGCCGCTCGGGGGACTCCAATGAGCAGTTCTTC
d_gene: .; abundance: .; j_gene: TRBJ2-6; v_gene: TRBV27; CDR3aa: CASSLLAGANVLTF; CDR3nt: TGTGCCAGCAGTTTACTTGCTGGGGCCAACGTCCTGACTTTC
d_gene: .; abundance: once; j_gene: TRBJ2-7; v_gene: TRBV7-2; CDR3aa: CASSLVFLSAWSSYEQYF; CDR3nt: TGTGCCAGCAGCTTAGTATTCCTGAGTGCTTGGAGCTCCTACGAGCAGTACTTC
d_gene: .; abundance: .; j_gene: TRBJ1-2; v_gene: TRBV9; CDR3aa: CASSVAPQAGYTF; CDR3nt: TGTGCCAGCAGCGTAGCTCCCCAGGCCGGCTACACCTTC
d_gene: TRBD2; abundance: .; j_gene: TRBJ2-3; v_gene: TRBV30; CDR3aa: CAWRIGLAADTQYF; CDR3nt: TGTGCCTGGAGAATCGGACTAGCAGCAGATACGCAGTATTTT
d_gene: TRBD1; abundance: .; j_gene: TRBJ2-5; v_gene: TRBV5-1; CDR3aa: CASSRGQGIEETQYF; CDR3nt: TGCGCCAGCAGCCGGGGACAGGGGATCGAAGAGACCCAGTACTTC
d_gene: .; abundance: .; j_gene: TRBJ1-2; v_gene: TRBV10-3; CDR3aa: CAINPAGGGIYGYTF; CDR3nt: TGTGCCATCAACCCGGCGGGGGGCGGGATCTATGGCTACACCTTC
d_gene: .; abundance: .; j_gene: TRBJ2-2; v_gene: TRBV7-7; CDR3aa: CASSPGVRDTGELFF; CDR3nt: TGTGCCAGCAGCCCAGGAGTCAGGGACACCGGGGAGCTGTTTTTT
d_gene: TRBD1; abundance: .; j_gene: TRBJ1-4; v_gene: TRBV7-2; CDR3aa: CASSRTGGVEKLFF; CDR3nt: TGTGCCAGCAGCCGGACAGGGGGCGTTGAAAAACTGTTTTTT
d_gene: .; abundance: once; j_gene: TRBJ2-7; v_gene: TRBV7-2; CDR3aa: CASSLTTVYEQYF; CDR3nt: TGTGCCAGCAGTTTAACTACGGTCTACGAGCAGTACTTC
d_gene: .; abundance: .; j_gene: TRBJ2-3; v_gene: TRBV5-1; CDR3aa: CASSLNPDTQYF; CDR3nt: TGCGCCAGCAGCCTAAATCCAGATACGCAGTATTTT
d_gene: TRBD2; abundance: .; j_gene: TRBJ2-2; v_gene: TRBV7-9; CDR3aa: CASSPGTSGTNTGELFF; CDR3nt: TGTGCCAGCAGCCCCGGGACTAGCGGGACGAACACCGGGGAGCTGTTTTTT
d_gene: TRBD2; abundance: .; j_gene: TRBJ2-3; v_gene: TRBV6-6; CDR3aa: CASSPMLRGTSGGTDTQYF; CDR3nt: TGTGCCAGCAGTCCTATGCTAAGGGGGACTAGCGGGGGGACAGATACGCAGTATTTT
d_gene: TRBD1; abundance: .; j_gene: TRBJ2-3; v_gene: TRBV2; CDR3aa: CASNTDRGPDTQYF; CDR3nt: TGTGCCAGCAATACGGACAGGGGGCCAGATACGCAGTATTTT
d_gene: .; abundance: .; j_gene: TRBJ1-5; v_gene: TRBV6-2/TRBV6-3; CDR3aa: CASSYSGRGGTNQPQHF; CDR3nt: TGTGCCAGCAGTTACTCGGGTCGGGGGGGGACCAATCAGCCCCAGCATTTT
d_gene: TRBD2; abundance: .; j_gene: TRBJ2-2; v_gene: TRBV7-2; CDR3aa: CASSSRSGGAETGELFF; CDR3nt: TGTGCCAGCAGCTCCCGTAGCGGGGGGGCTGAGACCGGGGAGCTGTTTTTT
d_gene: TRBD1; abundance: .; j_gene: TRBJ2-1; v_gene: TRBV24-1; CDR3aa: CATSDYGTGIHEQFF; CDR3nt: TGTGCCACCAGTGATTATGGGACAGGGATACATGAGCAGTTCTTC
d_gene: TRBD2; abundance: .; j_gene: TRBJ2-1; v_gene: TRBV4-3; CDR3aa: CASSQATSGGAYNEQFF; CDR3nt: TGCGCCAGCAGCCAAGCGACTAGCGGGGGGGCCTACAATGAGCAGTTCTTC
d_gene: .; abundance: .; j_gene: TRBJ2-2; v_gene: TRBV6-6; CDR3aa: CASRSGQNTGELFF; CDR3nt: TGTGCCAGCAGGTCGGGACAGAACACCGGGGAGCTGTTTTTT
d_gene: TRBD2; abundance: .; j_gene: TRBJ2-5; v_gene: TRBV2; CDR3aa: CASSESGGIGETQYF; CDR3nt: TGTGCCAGCAGTGAGAGCGGGGGAATTGGAGAGACCCAGTACTTC
d_gene: TRBD2; abundance: .; j_gene: TRBJ2-7; v_gene: TRBV2; CDR3aa: CATPGERGSYEQYF; CDR3nt: TGTGCCACCCCGGGGGAGCGGGGATCCTACGAGCAGTACTTC
d_gene: .; abundance: .; j_gene: TRBJ1-5; v_gene: TRBV30; CDR3aa: CAWSGGGNQPQHF; CDR3nt: TGTGCCTGGAGTGGCGGGGGCAATCAGCCCCAGCATTTT
d_gene: TRBD1; abundance: .; j_gene: TRBJ2-7; v_gene: TRBV19; CDR3aa: CASSSKDRVYEQYF; CDR3nt: TGTGCCAGTAGTTCAAAAGACAGGGTTTACGAGCAGTACTTC
d_gene: .; abundance: once; j_gene: TRBJ2-3; v_gene: TRBV24-1; CDR3aa: CATSDLPLRQDLWSTDTQYF; CDR3nt: TGTGCCACCAGTGATTTGCCTCTTCGACAGGACCTCTGGAGCACAGATACGCAGTATTTT
d_gene: .; abundance: once; j_gene: TRBJ2-5; v_gene: TRBV12-3/TRBV12-4; CDR3aa: CASSPRETQYF; CDR3nt: TGTGCCAGCAGCCCACGGGAGACCCAGTACTTC
d_gene: .; abundance: .; j_gene: TRBJ2-5; v_gene: TRBV5-4; CDR3aa: CASSLFRGGYQETQYF; CDR3nt: TGTGCCAGCAGCTTGTTCAGGGGAGGGTACCAAGAGACCCAGTACTTC
d_gene: TRBD1; abundance: .; j_gene: TRBJ2-1; v_gene: TRBV20-1; CDR3aa: CSASGFSLRDRGNDEQFF; CDR3nt: TGCAGTGCTAGTGGGTTCTCTTTGAGGGACAGGGGGAACGATGAGCAGTTCTTC
d_gene: TRBD1; abundance: .; j_gene: TRBJ1-2; v_gene: TRBV14; CDR3aa: CASSPQGVGGYTF; CDR3nt: TGTGCCAGCAGCCCCCAGGGGGTAGGAGGCTACACCTTC
d_gene: .; abundance: .; j_gene: TRBJ1-1; v_gene: TRBV18; CDR3aa: CASSRQVNTEAFF; CDR3nt: TGTGCCAGCTCACGGCAGGTGAACACTGAAGCTTTCTTT
d_gene: .; abundance: .; j_gene: TRBJ2-7; v_gene: TRBV13; CDR3aa: CASSLGLTGLSYEQYF; CDR3nt: TGTGCCAGCAGCTTAGGCCTAACAGGCCTCTCCTACGAGCAGTACTTC
d_gene: .; abundance: .; j_gene: TRBJ1-6; v_gene: TRBV5-1; CDR3aa: CASSLGGPEASPLHF; CDR3nt: TGCGCCAGCAGCTTGGGAGGCCCCGAGGCCTCACCCCTCCACTTT
d_gene: .; abundance: once; j_gene: TRBJ1-2; v_gene: TRBV27; CDR3aa: CASSFEGREGYTF; CDR3nt: TGTGCCAGCAGTTTTGAGGGACGGGAGGGCTACACCTTC
d_gene: .; abundance: .; j_gene: TRBJ1-1; v_gene: TRBV7-3; CDR3aa: CASSQSQVNTEAFF; CDR3nt: TGTGCCAGCAGCCAATCGCAGGTGAACACTGAAGCTTTCTTT
d_gene: TRBD2; abundance: .; j_gene: TRBJ2-2; v_gene: TRBV12-3/TRBV12-4; CDR3aa: CASNGLVSGELFF; CDR3nt: TGTGCCAGCAACGGACTAGTATCCGGGGAGCTGTTTTTT
d_gene: TRBD1; abundance: few; j_gene: TRBJ2-2; v_gene: TRBV6-6; CDR3aa: CASSYSTQGSTGELFF; CDR3nt: TGTGCCAGCAGTTACTCGACACAGGGGAGCACCGGGGAGCTGTTTTTT
d_gene: .; abundance: few; j_gene: TRBJ2-5; v_gene: TRBV6-6; CDR3aa: CASSRTGSGETQYF; CDR3nt: TGTGCCAGCAGCCGCACAGGGAGTGGAGAGACCCAGTACTTC
d_gene: TRBD1; abundance: .; j_gene: TRBJ2-7; v_gene: TRBV4-1; CDR3aa: CASSHTIRDRGGEQYF; CDR3nt: TGCGCCAGCAGCCACACGATCCGGGACAGGGGAGGCGAGCAGTACTTC
d_gene: .; abundance: .; j_gene: TRBJ2-1; v_gene: TRBV12-2; CDR3aa: CASRLGPSPYNEQFF; CDR3nt: TGTGCAAGTCGCTTAGGCCCTAGCCCATACAATGAGCAGTTCTTC
d_gene: .; abundance: .; j_gene: TRBJ1-2; v_gene: TRBV6-5; CDR3aa: CASSPTGNYGYTF; CDR3nt: TGTGCCAGCAGTCCCACAGGGAACTATGGCTACACCTTC
d_gene: TRBD1; abundance: .; j_gene: TRBJ2-5; v_gene: TRBV5-1; CDR3aa: CASSLGRQGRETQYF; CDR3nt: TGCGCCAGCAGCCTGGGAAGACAGGGAAGGGAGACCCAGTACTTC
d_gene: .; abundance: .; j_gene: TRBJ2-1; v_gene: TRBV27; CDR3aa: CASSLYALRGNEQFF; CDR3nt: TGTGCCAGCAGTTTATACGCCCTACGGGGTAATGAGCAGTTCTTC
d_gene: .; abundance: .; j_gene: TRBJ1-3; v_gene: TRBV7-9; CDR3aa: CASSLMREGNTIYF; CDR3nt: TGTGCCAGCAGCTTAATGAGGGAAGGAAACACCATATATTTT
d_gene: TRBD1; abundance: .; j_gene: TRBJ1-1; v_gene: TRBV11-2; CDR3aa: CASSPTGVWTEAFF; CDR3nt: TGTGCCAGCAGCCCTACAGGGGTATGGACTGAAGCTTTCTTT
d_gene: TRBD1; abundance: .; j_gene: TRBJ1-4; v_gene: TRBV18; CDR3aa: CASSGDSTNEKLFF; CDR3nt: TGTGCCAGCTCCGGGGACAGTACTAATGAAAAACTGTTTTTT
d_gene: TRBD1; abundance: few; j_gene: TRBJ2-3; v_gene: TRBV7-7; CDR3aa: CASSLGQNTDTQYF; CDR3nt: TGTGCCAGCAGCTTGGGACAGAACACAGATACGCAGTATTTT
d_gene: TRBD1; abundance: .; j_gene: TRBJ1-2; v_gene: TRBV4-3; CDR3aa: CASSQDRQGSDYGYTF; CDR3nt: TGCGCCAGCAGCCAAGACAGACAGGGATCTGACTATGGCTACACCTTC